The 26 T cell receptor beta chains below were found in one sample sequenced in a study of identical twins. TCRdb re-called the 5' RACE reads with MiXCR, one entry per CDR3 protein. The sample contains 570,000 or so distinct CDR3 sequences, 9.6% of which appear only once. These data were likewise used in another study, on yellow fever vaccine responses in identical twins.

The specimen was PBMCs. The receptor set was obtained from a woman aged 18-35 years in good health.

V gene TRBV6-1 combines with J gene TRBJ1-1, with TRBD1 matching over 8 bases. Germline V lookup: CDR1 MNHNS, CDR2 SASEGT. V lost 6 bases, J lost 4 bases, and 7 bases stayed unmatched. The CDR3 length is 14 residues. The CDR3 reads CASSRDRSPTEAFF. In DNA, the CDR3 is TGTGCCAGCAGCAGGGACAGGTCTCCCACTGAAGCTTTCTTT.

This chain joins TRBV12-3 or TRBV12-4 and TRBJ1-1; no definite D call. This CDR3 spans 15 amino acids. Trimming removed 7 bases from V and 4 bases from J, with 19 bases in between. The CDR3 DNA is TGTGCCAGCATTCCCTCTTTGGGGTGGAGCACTGAAGCTTTCTTT. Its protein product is CASIPSLGWSTEAFF.

Here the CDR3 DNA reads TGCAGTGCTAGGGTAGAGAACTATGGCTACACCTTC. Residues: CSARVENYGYTF. V usage is TRBV20-1 and J usage is TRBJ1-2; D gene unclear. There are 12 residues in the CDR3. V dropped 3 bases and J dropped 2 bases, with 7 bases sitting between them. Germline CDR1 reads DFQATT; CDR2 reads SNEGSKA (reference sequence).

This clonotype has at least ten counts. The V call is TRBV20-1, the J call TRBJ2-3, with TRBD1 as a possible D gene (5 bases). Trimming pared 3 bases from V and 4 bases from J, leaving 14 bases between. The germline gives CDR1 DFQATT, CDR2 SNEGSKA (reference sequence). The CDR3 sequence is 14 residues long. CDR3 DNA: TGCAGTGCTAGTATTGGGGCCCAATCAGATACGCAGTATTTT. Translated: CSASIGAQSDTQYF.

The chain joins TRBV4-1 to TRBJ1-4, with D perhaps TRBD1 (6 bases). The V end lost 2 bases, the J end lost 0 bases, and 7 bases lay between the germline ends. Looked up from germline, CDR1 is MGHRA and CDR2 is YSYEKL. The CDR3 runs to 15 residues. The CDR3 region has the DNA TGCGCCAGCAGCCAAAGACAGGCAACTAATGAAAAACTGTTTTTT. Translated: CASSQRQATNEKLFF.

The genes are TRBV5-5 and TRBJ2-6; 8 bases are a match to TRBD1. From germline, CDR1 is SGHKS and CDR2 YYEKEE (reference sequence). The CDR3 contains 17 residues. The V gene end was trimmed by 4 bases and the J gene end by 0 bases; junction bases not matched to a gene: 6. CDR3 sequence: CASSGQQGGSGANVLTF. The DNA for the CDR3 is TGTGCCAGCAGCGGTCAACAGGGGGGCTCTGGGGCCAACGTCCTGACTTTC.

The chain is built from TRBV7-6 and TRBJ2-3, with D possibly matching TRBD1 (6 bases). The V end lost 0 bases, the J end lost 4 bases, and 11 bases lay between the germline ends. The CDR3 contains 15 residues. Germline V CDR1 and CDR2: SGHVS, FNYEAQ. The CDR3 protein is CASSLAQGTADTQYF. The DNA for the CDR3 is TGTGCCAGCAGCTTAGCACAGGGAACGGCAGATACGCAGTATTTT.

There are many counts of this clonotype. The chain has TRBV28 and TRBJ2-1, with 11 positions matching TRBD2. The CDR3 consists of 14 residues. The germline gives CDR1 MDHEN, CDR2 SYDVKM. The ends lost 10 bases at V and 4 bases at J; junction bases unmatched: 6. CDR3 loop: CATDGTSGYNEQFF. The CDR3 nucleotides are TGTGCCACCGACGGGACTAGCGGTTACAATGAGCAGTTCTTC.

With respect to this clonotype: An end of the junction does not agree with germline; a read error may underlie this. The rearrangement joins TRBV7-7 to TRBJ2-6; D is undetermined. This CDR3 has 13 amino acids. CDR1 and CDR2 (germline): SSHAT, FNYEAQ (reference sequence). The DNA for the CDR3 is TGTGCTAGCAGCCCGAGCCCGGCCAACGTCCTGACTTTC. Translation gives CASSPSPANVLTF.

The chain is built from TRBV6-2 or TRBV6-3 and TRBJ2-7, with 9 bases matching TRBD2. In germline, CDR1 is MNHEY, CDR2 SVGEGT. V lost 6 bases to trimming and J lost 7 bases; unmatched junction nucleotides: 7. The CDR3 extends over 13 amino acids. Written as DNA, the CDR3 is TGTGCCAGCAGACGGACTAGCGTGGGAGAGCAGTACTTC. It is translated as CASRRTSVGEQYF.

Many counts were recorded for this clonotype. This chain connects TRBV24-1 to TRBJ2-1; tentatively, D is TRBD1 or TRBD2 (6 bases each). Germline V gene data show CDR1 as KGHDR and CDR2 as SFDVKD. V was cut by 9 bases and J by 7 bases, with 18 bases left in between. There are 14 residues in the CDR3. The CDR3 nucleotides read TGTGCCACCCAAACAGGGAGGAAGGGGAATGAGCAGTTCTTC. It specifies CATQTGRKGNEQFF.

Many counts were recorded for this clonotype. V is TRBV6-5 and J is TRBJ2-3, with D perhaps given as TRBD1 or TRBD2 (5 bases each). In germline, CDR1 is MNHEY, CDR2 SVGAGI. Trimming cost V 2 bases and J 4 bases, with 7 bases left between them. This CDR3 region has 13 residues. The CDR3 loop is CASSYTGPDTQYF. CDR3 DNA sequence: TGTGCCAGCAGTTACACGGGACCAGATACGCAGTATTTT.

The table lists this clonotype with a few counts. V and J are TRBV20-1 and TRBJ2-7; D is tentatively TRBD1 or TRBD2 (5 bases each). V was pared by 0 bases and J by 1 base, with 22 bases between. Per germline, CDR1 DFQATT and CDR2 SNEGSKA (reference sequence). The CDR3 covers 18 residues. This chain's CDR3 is CSARDHFGALTLSYEQYF. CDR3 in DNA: TGCAGTGCTAGAGACCATTTCGGGGCACTTACCTTATCCTACGAGCAGTACTTC.

In DNA, the CDR3 is TGTGCCAGCAGTTCCCCCGGGACGCTGAATTCACCCCTCCACTTT. Translated, it gives CASSSPGTLNSPLHF. The V gene is TRBV28, the J gene TRBJ1-6, with a weak D call TRBD1 (5 bases). CDR3 length equals 15 residues. Germline-derived CDR1 and CDR2 are MDHEN and SYDVKM. Trimming removed 4 bases at V and 7 bases at J, with 14 bases between.

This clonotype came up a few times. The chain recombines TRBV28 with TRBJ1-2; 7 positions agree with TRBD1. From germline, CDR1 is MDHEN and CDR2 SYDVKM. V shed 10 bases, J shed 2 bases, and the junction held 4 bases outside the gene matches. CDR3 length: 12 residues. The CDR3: CATTGNNYGYTF. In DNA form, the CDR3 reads TGTGCCACGACAGGGAACAACTATGGCTACACCTTC.

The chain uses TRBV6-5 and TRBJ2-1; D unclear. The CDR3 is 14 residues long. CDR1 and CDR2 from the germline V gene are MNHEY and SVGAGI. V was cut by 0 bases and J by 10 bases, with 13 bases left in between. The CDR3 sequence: CASSYSNALNEQFF. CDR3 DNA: TGTGCCAGCAGTTACTCGAACGCACTAAACGAGCAGTTCTTC.

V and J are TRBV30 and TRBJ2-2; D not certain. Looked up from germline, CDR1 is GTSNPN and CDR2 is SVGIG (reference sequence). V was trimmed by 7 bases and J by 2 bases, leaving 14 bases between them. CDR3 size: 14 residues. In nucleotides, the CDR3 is TGTGCCTCCCCGGGCATTTCTAACACCGGGGAGCTGTTTTTT. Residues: CASPGISNTGELFF.

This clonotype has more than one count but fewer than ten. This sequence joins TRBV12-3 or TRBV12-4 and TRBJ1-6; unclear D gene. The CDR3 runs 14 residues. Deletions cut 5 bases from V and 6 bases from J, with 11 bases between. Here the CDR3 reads CASSTTGLNSPLHF. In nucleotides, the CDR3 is TGTGCCAGCAGTACGACGGGTCTTAATTCACCCCTCCACTTT.

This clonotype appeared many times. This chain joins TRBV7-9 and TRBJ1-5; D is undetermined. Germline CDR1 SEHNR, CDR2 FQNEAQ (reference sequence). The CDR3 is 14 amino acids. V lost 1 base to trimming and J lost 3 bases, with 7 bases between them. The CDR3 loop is CASSLGGTNQPQHF. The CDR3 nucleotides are TGTGCCAGCAGCTTAGGGGGTACCAATCAGCCCCAGCATTTT.

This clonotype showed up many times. Here the CDR3 DNA reads TGCGCCAGCAGCCAAGACAAGTTCAATCCACCCCTCCACTTT. This codes for CASSQDKFNPPLHF. The rearrangement links TRBV4-3 to TRBJ1-6; the D is unclear. This CDR3 is built from 14 residues. CDR1 is LGHNA and CDR2 is YSLEER in the germline V gene. The germline V and J ends were trimmed by 0 bases and 11 bases, with 11 bases remaining between them.

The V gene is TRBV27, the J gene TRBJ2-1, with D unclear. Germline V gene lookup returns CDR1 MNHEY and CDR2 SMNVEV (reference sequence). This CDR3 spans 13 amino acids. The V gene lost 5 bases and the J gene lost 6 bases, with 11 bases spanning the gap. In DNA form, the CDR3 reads TGTGCCAGCAGTCGTGTGGTAGGCAATGAGCAGTTCTTC. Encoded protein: CASSRVVGNEQFF.

The chain's CDR3 is CASSPLGTFSSGNTIYF. In DNA, the CDR3 is TGTGCCAGCTCCCCTTTAGGGACGTTTAGCTCTGGAAACACCATATATTTT. The chain recombines TRBV7-2 with TRBJ1-3; a weak D match, TRBD1 (5 bases). This CDR3 contains 17 residues. The germline V gene encodes CDR1 SGHTA and CDR2 FQGNSA. Trimming removed 8 bases from V and 0 bases from J, with 20 bases in between.

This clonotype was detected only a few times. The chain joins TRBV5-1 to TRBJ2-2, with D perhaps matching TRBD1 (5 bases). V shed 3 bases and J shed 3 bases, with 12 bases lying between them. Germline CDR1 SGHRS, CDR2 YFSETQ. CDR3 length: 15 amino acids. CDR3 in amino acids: CASSSQGRDTGELFF. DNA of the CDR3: TGCGCCAGCAGCTCCCAGGGTCGGGACACCGGGGAGCTGTTTTTT. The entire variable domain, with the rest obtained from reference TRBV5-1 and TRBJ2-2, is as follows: KAGVTQTPRYLIKTRGQQVTLSCSPISGHRSVSWYQQTPGQGLQFLFEYFSETQRNKGNFPGRFSGRQFSNSRSEMNVSTLELGDSALYLCASSSQGRDTGELFFGEGSRLTVL.

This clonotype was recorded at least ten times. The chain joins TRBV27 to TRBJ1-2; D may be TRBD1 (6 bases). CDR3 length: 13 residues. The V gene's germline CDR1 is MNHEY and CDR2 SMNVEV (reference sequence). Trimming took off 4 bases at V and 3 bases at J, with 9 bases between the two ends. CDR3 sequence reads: CASSWGQDYGYTF. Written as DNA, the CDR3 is TGTGCCAGCAGTTGGGGACAAGACTATGGCTACACCTTC.

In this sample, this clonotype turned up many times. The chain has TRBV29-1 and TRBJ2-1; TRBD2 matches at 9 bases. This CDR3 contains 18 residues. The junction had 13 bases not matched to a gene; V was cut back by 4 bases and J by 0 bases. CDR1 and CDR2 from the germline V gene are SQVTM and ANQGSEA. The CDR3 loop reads CSVVGRGAGGSSYNEQFF. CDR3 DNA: TGCAGCGTTGTAGGTAGGGGGGCGGGAGGGAGCTCCTACAATGAGCAGTTCTTC.

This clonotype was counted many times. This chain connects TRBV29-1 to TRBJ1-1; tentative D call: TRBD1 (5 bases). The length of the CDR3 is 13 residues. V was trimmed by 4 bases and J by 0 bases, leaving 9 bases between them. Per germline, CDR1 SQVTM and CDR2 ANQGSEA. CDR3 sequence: CSVAGKLNTEAFF. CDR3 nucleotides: TGCAGCGTTGCAGGGAAATTGAACACTGAAGCTTTCTTT.